This TCR beta chain was sequenced in a study of T-cell memory formation after mild COVID-19. Study findings and constraints: Clones that contracted from day 15 to 85 were balanced CD4/CD8, while later expanders leaned CD4+. Some responding clones appeared in pre-infection memory, suggesting cross-reactive memory joined.

The germline CDR1 and CDR2 sequences are LNHDA and SQIVND (reference sequence). This CDR3 has 14 amino acids. With V trimmed by 5 bases and J by 4 bases, 4 bases remained unmatched. Concerning this clonotype itself: Its matching antigen is unknown.

TCRdb recomputed calls from the 5' RACE reads with MiXCR, one row per CDR3 protein. The table records around 65,000 distinct CDR3 sequences, about 9.4% of them present only once. This receptor was obtained from a man aged 18 to 29 who had mild COVID-19 (a few samples of this study predate the infection). Cell type and time point are not known. Sample: PBMCs or a T cell subset sorted from them (not recorded which). This chain connects TRBV19 to TRBJ1-5, with 8 bases fitting TRBD1. The CDR3 here is CASSRDRFNQPQHF. The CDR3 nucleotides read TGTGCCAGTAGTCGGGACAGGTTTAATCAGCCCCAGCATTTT.